This TCR beta chain was captured in a study of technical replicates of blood from several donors. This table comes from immunoSEQ multiplex PCR, and its TCRdb copy is limited to in-frame clones, with some not included. The repertoire holds approximately 88,000 clones, with 95% to 97% as singletons. The CDR3 is 15 residues long. In germline, CDR1 is WSHSY, CDR2 SAAADI. Between the trimmed V and J ends, which lost 1 base and 5 bases, there was a span of 14 bases. V and J are TRBV10-2 and TRBJ2-5; the D gene is possibly TRBD2 (5 bases). The clonotype was recovered from a human donor in good health. The material sequenced was T cells isolated from PBMCs. CDR3 amino acids: CASSEWVSVVETQYF. CDR3 DNA: TGCGCCAGCAGTGAGTGGGTTAGCGTAGTCGAGACCCAGTACTTC.